Listed below are T cell receptor beta chains from one sample, sequenced in a study of beta chain features in type 1 diabetes. Measured with immunoSEQ multiplex PCR; TCRdb has only the in-frame clones, and not every one. The sample yields around 300,000 clones, 7.5% to 9.5% seen once. Sample: central memory CD4+ T cells from blood. The source of these receptors is a woman aged 18-30 years in good health. The CDR3 runs from the conserved cysteine through the conserved F or W. Each record gives: J gene, clone size, V gene, D gene, CDR3 DNA, CDR3 protein. The D gene is left open where the match is weak. Clone size appears in some rows only: once, few, many, or a class for an expanded clone.

TRBJ2-4	few	TRBV7-9	TRBD1	TGTGCCAGCAGCTTAATTGACAGGGAGTTCATTCAGTACTTC	CASSLIDREFIQYF
TRBJ2-2	few	TRBV7-3	-	TGTGCCAGCAGCGACTACACCGGGGAGCTGTTTTTT	CASSDYTGELFF
TRBJ2-7	few	TRBV25-1	-	TGTGCCAGCGCCCGCACTTACGAGCAGTACTTC	CASARTYEQYF
TRBJ1-6	few	TRBV19	-	TGTGCCAGTACCACCCAGTGGACAGAGAATTCACCCCTCCACTTT	CASTTQWTENSPLHF
TRBJ2-5	-	TRBV5-6	-	TGTGCCAGCAGCTTGGAGAGACTCCAAGAGACCCAGTACTTC	CASSLERLQETQYF
TRBJ1-5	-	TRBV19	-	TGTGCCACCGCCCTTTTTAGGGAAAGCAATCAGCCCCAGCATTTT	CATALFRESNQPQHF
TRBJ2-5	many	TRBV29-1	-	TGCAGCACCTTAGGGGCCCAAGAGACCCAGTACTTC	CSTLGAQETQYF
TRBJ1-3	few	TRBV11-2	-	TGTGCCAGCACCTCGGGCGTTGGAAACACCATATATTTT	CASTSGVGNTIYF
TRBJ1-2	-	TRBV5-8	TRBD1	TGTGCCAGCAGCTGGGGACAGGGTGGCTACACCTTC	CASSWGQGGYTF
TRBJ1-2	-	TRBV19	-	TGTGCCAGTAGTATGGAACTCTATGGCTACACCTTC	CASSMELYGYTF
TRBJ2-3	-	TRBV5-4	-	TGTGCCAGCGGCCCCCAATTGGGGGGCACAGATACGCAGTATTTT	CASGPQLGGTDTQYF
TRBJ1-1	-	TRBV10-3	TRBD1	TGTGCCATCAGGGCGGACAGGGAAAGGAACACTGAAGCTTTCTTT	CAIRADRERNTEAFF
TRBJ1-4	-	TRBV30	TRBD1	TGTGCCTGGAGCCGACAGGGGGTTAAGGAAAAACTGTTTTTT	CAWSRQGVKEKLFF
TRBJ2-3	few	TRBV7-2	-	TGTGCCAGCAGCCGACGGACATCCTCTAGCACAGATACGCAGTATTTT	CASSRRTSSSTDTQYF
TRBJ2-1	few	TRBV7-2	-	TGTGCCAGCAGCTTAGCGCGAGTCGGAGGCAATGAGCAGTTCTTC	CASSLARVGGNEQFF
TRBJ1-3	few	TRBV4-3	TRBD1	TGCGCCAGCAGCCAAGAAAGCCAGGGGGGCTCTGGAAACACCATATATTTT	CASSQESQGGSGNTIYF
TRBJ1-1	many	TRBV11-1	-	TGTGCCAGCAGCTTAGTTTATACAGGCGGCACTGAAGCTTTCTTT	CASSLVYTGGTEAFF
TRBJ2-2	few	TRBV6-5	TRBD1	TGTGCCAGCAGGCGGACAGGGCGGACCGGGGAGCTGTTTTTT	CASRRTGRTGELFF
TRBJ1-5	-	TRBV9	-	TGTGCCAGCAGCGTAGAGCGTACAGCTAATCAGCCCCAGCATTTT	CASSVERTANQPQHF
TRBJ2-5	few	TRBV11-2	-	TGTGCCAGCAGCTTACAACCCCGTGGTGTGGTGGGGACCCAGTACTTC	CASSLQPRGVVGTQYF
TRBJ2-1	few	TRBV5-6	TRBD2	TGTGCCAGCAGCTTTTACGGGAGGGCCTTCACTGAGCAGTTCTTC	CASSFYGRAFTEQFF
TRBJ2-3	few	TRBV4-2	-	TGTGCCAGCAGCCAAGACGGATTCCGAGTCACAGATACGCAGTATTTT	CASSQDGFRVTDTQYF
TRBJ1-5	few	TRBV7-3	-	TGTGCCAGCAGCTTAGGACTTGGCGGGAATCAGCCCCAGCATTTT	CASSLGLGGNQPQHF
TRBJ1-4	many	TRBV7-2	TRBD1	TGTGCCAGCGGATTCGGGGGACAGGGCGGGGAAAAACTGTTTTTT	CASGFGGQGGEKLFF
TRBJ1-4	-	TRBV7-9	-	TGTGCCAGCACCAGTGTTGCAACTAATGAAAAACTGTTTTTT	CASTSVATNEKLFF